The text below deals with one TCR beta chain. The data belong to a study of CD8 T cells in Susac syndrome. RNA amounts of about 0.5 to 1 ug underwent reverse transcription with random hexamers. Via MiXCR, TCRdb re-called the immunoSEQ multiplex PCR reads, giving one row per CDR3 protein. The repertoire holds some 300,000 distinct CDR3 sequences, with around nine tenths as singletons. This sequence originates from a human donor with multiple sclerosis. Material for sequencing was CD8+ T cells from PBMCs.

CDR3 in DNA: TGTGCCAGCAGTAACAGGGTATCTAGCAATCAGCCCCAGCATTTT. As protein: CASSNRVSSNQPQHF. V usage is TRBV28 and J usage is TRBJ1-5; D perhaps matches TRBD1 (6 bases). V was clipped by 5 bases and J by 0 bases, with 11 bases between them. Germline V CDR1 and CDR2: MDHEN, SYDVKM. The CDR3 contains 15 residues.